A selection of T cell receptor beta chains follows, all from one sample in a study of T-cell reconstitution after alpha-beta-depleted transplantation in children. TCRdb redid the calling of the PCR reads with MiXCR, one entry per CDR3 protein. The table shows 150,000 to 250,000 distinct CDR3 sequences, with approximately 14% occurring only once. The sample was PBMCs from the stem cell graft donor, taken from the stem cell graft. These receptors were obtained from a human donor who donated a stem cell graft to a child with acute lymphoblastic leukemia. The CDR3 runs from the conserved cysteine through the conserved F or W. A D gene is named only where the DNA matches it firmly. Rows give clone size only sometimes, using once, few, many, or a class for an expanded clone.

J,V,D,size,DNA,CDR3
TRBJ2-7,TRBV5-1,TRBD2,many,TGCGCCAGCGGGACTAGCGGACCTCCGGACGAGCAGTACTTC,CASGTSGPPDEQYF
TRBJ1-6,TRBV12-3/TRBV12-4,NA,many,TGTGCCAGCAGCCTCGACAGGTGGTATTCACCCCTCCACTTT,CASSLDRWYSPLHF
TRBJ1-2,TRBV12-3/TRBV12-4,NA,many,TGTGCCAGCAGTTTATCGGAGACCTATGGCTACACCTTC,CASSLSETYGYTF
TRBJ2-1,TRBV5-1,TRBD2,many,TGCGCCAGCCATACTAGCGGCGGCCTCAATGAGCAGTTCTTC,CASHTSGGLNEQFF
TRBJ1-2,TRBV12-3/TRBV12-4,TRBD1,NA,TGTGCCTTCAGTTTAGGGCCCCCGGGACAGGGTTTTTCTCGGGGCTACACCTTC,CAFSLGPPGQGFSRGYTF
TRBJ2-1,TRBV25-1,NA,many,TGTGCCAGCAGTGAAGACTCTAGGACCCCCTACAATGAGCAGTTCTTC,CASSEDSRTPYNEQFF
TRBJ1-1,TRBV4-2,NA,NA,TGTGCCAGCAGCCCATCTGGGACCGCCACTACTGAAGCTTTCTTT,CASSPSGTATTEAFF
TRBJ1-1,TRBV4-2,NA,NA,TGTGCCAGCAGCCAAGAGACACTCAGCGCGACCATGAACACTGAAGCTTTCTTT,CASSQETLSATMNTEAFF
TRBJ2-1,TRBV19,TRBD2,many,TGTGCCAGTAGTCTCGTAGCGGGAGGAAGGCATGAGCAGTTCTTC,CASSLVAGGRHEQFF
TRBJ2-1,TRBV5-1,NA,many,TGCGCCAGCAGCTTGAACGGCGAGCAGTTCTTC,CASSLNGEQFF
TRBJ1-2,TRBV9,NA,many,TGTGCCAGCAGCGTAGCAAGGAGATCCTATGGCTACACCTTC,CASSVARRSYGYTF
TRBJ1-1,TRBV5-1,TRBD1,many,TGCGCCAGCAGCACCCGGACAGGGCAGACCACTGAAGCTTTCTTT,CASSTRTGQTTEAFF
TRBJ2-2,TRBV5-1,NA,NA,TGCGCCAGCAGCCTGGGACCCGAGAGGGCTTCGGCCGGGGAGCTGTTTTTT,CASSLGPERASAGELFF
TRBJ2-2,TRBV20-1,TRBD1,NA,TGCAGTGCTGCCGACAGGGCGAACACCGGGGAGCTGTTTTTT,CSAADRANTGELFF
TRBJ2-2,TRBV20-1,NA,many,TGCAGTGCTAGAGATAGGGCGGGAAACACCGGGGAGCTGTTTTTT,CSARDRAGNTGELFF
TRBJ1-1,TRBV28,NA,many,TGTGCCAGCAGTTTTGGGGAGAACACTGAAGCTTTCTTT,CASSFGENTEAFF
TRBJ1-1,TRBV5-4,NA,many,TGTGCCAGCAGCTTGGGCGGCGCGCAATCGACTGAAGCTTTCTTT,CASSLGGAQSTEAFF
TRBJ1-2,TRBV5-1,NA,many,TGCGCCAGCAGCGGCCCGACCGTCCCCTATGGCTACACCTTC,CASSGPTVPYGYTF
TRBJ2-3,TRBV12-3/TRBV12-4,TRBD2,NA,TGTGCCAGCAGCGCTTGGGCGGGAGGGCCCTCTAGCGCAGATACGCAGTATTTT,CASSAWAGGPSSADTQYF
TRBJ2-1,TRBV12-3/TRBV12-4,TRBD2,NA,TGTGCCAGCAGTTTTTCCTTTAGCGGGAGGCGGAATGAGCAGTTCTTC,CASSFSFSGRRNEQFF
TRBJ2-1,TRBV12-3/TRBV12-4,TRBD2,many,TGTGCCAGCAGTCGGACTAGCGGGAGGCCGAGCTCCTACAATGAGCAGTTCTTC,CASSRTSGRPSSYNEQFF
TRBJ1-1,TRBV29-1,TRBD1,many,TGCAGCGGAAGAAAGGGGGACAGGCTAGAAGCTTTCTTT,CSGRKGDRLEAFF
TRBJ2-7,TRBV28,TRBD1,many,TGTGCCAGCAGTAATAACCGGGACAGGTTCTACGAGCAGTACTTC,CASSNNRDRFYEQYF